Listed below are T cell receptor beta chains from one sample, sequenced in a study of blood T cell repertoires in COVID-19. TCRdb keeps only in-frame clones here, not all; method: immunoSEQ multiplex PCR. The sample holds fewer than 200,000 clones, roughly 87% seen once. Sequencing was performed on peripheral blood. These receptor sequences come from a woman aged 55-75 years who had recovered from COVID-19. The conserved cysteine and the conserved F or W are not part of the CDR3 here. Fields, in order: V gene, J gene, CDR3 protein.

>TRBV5-1|TRBJ1-1
ASSSRGMNTEAF
>TRBV29-1|TRBJ1-2
SVVREFGGYT
>TRBV24-1|TRBJ2-5
ATSDPRGGETQY
>TRBV7-9|TRBJ2-3
ASSLARGRGDTQY
>TRBV4-3|TRBJ2-5
ASSQDGQRGWQPQY
>TRBV12-3/TRBV12-4|TRBJ1-1
ASSLVEGTEAF
>TRBV4-1|TRBJ1-5
ASSQDATGGTHQPQH
>TRBV6-5|TRBJ2-5
ASRIAGGPGETQY
>TRBV12-3/TRBV12-4|TRBJ1-1
ASSLNRGLQAF
>TRBV2|TRBJ2-7
ASSRTIGAEQY
>TRBV19|TRBJ2-7
ASSTGDEQY
>TRBV2|TRBJ1-2
ASSASLGQGAVGYT
>TRBV7-6|TRBJ1-3
ASSEIPLGQGLLSGNTIY
>TRBV7-9|TRBJ2-5
ASSLIWNRGQETQY
>TRBV7-9|TRBJ1-1
ASSFPVAGEGTEAF
>TRBV6-5|TRBJ2-7
ASSYSSAGSYEQY
>TRBV12-5|TRBJ2-2
ASGLVIGGGNTGELF
>TRBV7-6|TRBJ1-4
ASSLVPGQGETNEKLF
>TRBV5-1|TRBJ2-3
ASSPLAGQITDTQY
>TRBV28|TRBJ2-2
ASSLEGTGILF
>TRBV2|TRBJ2-7
ASSEERGASAYEQY
>TRBV5-1|TRBJ2-5
ASSPGTTKETQY